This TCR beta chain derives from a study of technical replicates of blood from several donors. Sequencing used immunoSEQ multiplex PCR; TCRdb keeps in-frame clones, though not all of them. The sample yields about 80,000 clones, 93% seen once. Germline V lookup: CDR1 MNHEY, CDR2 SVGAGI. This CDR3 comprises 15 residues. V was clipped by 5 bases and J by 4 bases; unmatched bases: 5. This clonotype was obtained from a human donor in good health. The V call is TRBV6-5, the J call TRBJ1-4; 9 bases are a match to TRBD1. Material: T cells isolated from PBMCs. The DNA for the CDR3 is TGTGCCAGCAGTGTTGGGACAGGGAATAATGAAAAACTGTTTTTT. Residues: CASSVGTGNNEKLFF.